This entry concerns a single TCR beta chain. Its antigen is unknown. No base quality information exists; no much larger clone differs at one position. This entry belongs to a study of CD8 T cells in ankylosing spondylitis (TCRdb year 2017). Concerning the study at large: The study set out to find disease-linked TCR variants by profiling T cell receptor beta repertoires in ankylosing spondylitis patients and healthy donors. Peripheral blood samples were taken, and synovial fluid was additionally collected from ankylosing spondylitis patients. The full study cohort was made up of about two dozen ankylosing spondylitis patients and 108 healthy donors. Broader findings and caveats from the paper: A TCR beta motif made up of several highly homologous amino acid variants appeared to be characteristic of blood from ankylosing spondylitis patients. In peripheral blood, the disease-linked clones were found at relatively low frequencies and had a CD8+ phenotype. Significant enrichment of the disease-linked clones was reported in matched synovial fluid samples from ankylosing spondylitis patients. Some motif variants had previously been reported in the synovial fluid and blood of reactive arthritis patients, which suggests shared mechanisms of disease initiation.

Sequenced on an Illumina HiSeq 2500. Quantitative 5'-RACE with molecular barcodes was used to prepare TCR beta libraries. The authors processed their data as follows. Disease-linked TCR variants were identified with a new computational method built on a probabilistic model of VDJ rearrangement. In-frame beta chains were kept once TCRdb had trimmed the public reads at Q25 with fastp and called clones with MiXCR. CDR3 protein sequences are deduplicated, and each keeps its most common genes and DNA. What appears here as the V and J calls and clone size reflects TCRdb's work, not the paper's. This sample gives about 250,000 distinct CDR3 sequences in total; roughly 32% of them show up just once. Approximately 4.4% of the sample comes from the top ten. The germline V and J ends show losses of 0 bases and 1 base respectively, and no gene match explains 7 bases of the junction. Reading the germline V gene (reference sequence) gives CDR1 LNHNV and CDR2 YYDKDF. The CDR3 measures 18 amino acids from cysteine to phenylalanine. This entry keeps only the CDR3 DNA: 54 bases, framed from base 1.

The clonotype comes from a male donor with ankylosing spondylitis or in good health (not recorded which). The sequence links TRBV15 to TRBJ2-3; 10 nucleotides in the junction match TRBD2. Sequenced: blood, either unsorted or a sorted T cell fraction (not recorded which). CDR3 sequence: CATSRDPRLAGGTDTQYF. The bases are TGTGCCACCAGCAGAGATCCCCGGCTAGCGGGGGGCACAGATACGCAGTATTTT.